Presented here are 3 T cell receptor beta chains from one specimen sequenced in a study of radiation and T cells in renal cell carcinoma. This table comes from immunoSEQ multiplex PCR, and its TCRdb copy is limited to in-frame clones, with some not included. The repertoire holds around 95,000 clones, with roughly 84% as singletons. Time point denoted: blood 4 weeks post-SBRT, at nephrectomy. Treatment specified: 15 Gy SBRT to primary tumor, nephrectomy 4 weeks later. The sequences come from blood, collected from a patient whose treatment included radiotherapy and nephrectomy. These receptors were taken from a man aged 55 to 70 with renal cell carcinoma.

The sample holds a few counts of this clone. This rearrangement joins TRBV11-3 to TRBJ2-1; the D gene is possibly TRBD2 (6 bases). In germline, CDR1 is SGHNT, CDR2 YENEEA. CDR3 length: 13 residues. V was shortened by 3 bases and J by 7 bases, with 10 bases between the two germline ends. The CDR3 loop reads CASSLAGRNEQFF. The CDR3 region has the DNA TGTGCCAGCAGCTTGGCAGGGAGGAATGAGCAGTTCTTC.

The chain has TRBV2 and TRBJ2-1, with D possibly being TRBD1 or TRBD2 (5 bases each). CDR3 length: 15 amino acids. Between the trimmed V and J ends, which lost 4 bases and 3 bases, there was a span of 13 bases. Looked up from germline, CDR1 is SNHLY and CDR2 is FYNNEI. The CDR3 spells CASSASGRIYNEQFF. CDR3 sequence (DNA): TGTGCCAGCAGTGCTTCAGGGAGAATCTACAATGAGCAGTTCTTC.

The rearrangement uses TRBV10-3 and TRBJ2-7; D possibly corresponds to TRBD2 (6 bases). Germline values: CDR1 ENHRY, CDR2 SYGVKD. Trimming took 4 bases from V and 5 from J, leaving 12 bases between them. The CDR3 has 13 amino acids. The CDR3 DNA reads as TGTGCCATCAGTGGGTTTAGCGGACACGAGCAGTACTTC. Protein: CAISGFSGHEQYF.